This T cell receptor (beta chain) derives from a study of T cells in Graves' hyperthyroidism and ophthalmopathy. Diagnoses were established using clinical symptoms, serum thyroxine and TRAb, thyroid ultrasound and orbital computed tomography. The germline V and J ends were trimmed by 4 bases and 4 bases, with 14 bases remaining between them. The CDR3 contains 13 residues. CDR1 and CDR2 from the germline V gene are SQVTM and ANQGSEA. Researchers took RNA transcripts and amplified the TCR beta CDR3 regions from them. HTBI primers were employed in a first-round RT-PCR of the TCR CDR3. TCRdb passed the multiplex PCR reads through MiXCR, listing each CDR3 protein once. The sample holds fewer than 750,000 distinct CDR3 sequences, about 14% seen once.

The receptor comes from a woman aged 45-65 years with Graves' ophthalmopathy. The rearrangement links TRBV29-1 to TRBJ2-7, with a possible D match to TRBD2 (6 bases). Specimen: blood. CDR3 DNA sequence: TGCAGCGTTGTTTGGGGGACTGATTACGAGCAGTACTTC. Protein product: CSVVWGTDYEQYF.